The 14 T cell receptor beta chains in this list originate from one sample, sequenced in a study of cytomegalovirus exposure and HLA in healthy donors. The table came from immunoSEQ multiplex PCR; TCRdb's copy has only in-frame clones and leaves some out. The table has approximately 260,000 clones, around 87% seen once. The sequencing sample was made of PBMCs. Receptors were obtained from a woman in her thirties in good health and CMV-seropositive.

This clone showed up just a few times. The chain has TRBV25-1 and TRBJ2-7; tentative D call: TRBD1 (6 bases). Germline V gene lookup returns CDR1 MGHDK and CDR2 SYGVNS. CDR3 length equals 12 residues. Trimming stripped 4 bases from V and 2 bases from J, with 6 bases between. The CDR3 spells CASSAGAYEQYF. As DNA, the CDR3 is TGTGCCAGCAGTGCAGGGGCCTACGAGCAGTACTTC.

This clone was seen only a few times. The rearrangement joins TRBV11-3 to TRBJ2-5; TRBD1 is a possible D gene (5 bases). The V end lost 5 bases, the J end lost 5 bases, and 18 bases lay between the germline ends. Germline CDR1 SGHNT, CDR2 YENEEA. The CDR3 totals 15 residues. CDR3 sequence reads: CASSITSGSGETQYF. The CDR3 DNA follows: TGTGCCAGCAGCATCACGTCAGGGTCAGGGGAGACCCAGTACTTC. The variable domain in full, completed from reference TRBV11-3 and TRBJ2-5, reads EAGVVQSPRYKIIEKKQPVAFWCNPISGHNTLYWYLQNLGQGPELLIRYENEEAVDDSQLPKDRFSAERLKGVDSTLKIQPAELGDSAVYLCASSITSGSGETQYFGPGTRLLVL.

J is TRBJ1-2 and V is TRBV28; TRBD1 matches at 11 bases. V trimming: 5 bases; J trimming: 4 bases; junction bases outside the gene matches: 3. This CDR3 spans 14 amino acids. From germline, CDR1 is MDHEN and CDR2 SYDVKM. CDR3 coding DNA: TGTGCCAGCAGTCCGGGACAGGGGGGCTATGGCTACACCTTC. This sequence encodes CASSPGQGGYGYTF.

The CDR3 here is CASSQSTGSGNEQFF. For the CDR3, the DNA is TGTGCCAGCTCACAATCGACAGGGAGTGGCAATGAGCAGTTCTTC. The V and J genes are TRBV18 and TRBJ2-1, with TRBD1 matching 7 bases. Unmatched junction bases numbered 9, after V lost 4 bases and J lost 6 bases. Per germline, CDR1 KGHSH and CDR2 LQKENI. This CDR3 region has 15 residues.

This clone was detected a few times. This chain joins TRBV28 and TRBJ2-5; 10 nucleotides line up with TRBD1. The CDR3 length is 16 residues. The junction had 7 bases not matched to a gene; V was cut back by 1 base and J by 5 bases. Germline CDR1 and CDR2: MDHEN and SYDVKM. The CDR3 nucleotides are TGTGCCAGCAGTTTATCCCAGGGGACAGGGGAGGAGACCCAGTACTTC. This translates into CASSLSQGTGEETQYF.

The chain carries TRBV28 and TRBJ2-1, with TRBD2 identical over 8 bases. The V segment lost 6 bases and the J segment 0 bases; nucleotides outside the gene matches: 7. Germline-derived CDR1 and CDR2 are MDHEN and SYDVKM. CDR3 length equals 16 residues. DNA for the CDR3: TGTGCCAGCAGATTAGCGGGAACCACCTCCTACAATGAGCAGTTCTTC. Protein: CASRLAGTTSYNEQFF.

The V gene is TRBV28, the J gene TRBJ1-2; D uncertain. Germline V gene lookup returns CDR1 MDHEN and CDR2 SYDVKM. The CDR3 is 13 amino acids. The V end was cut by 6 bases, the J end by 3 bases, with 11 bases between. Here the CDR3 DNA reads TGTGCCAGCAGCCCCCTACAGCACTATGGCTACACCTTC. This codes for CASSPLQHYGYTF.

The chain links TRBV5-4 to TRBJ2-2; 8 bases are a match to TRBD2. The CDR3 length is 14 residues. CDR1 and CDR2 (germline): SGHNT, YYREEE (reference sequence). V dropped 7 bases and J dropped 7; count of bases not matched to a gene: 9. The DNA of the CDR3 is TGTGCCAGCTCTATCGGGAGGGGGATCGGGGAGCTGTTTTTT. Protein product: CASSIGRGIGELFF.

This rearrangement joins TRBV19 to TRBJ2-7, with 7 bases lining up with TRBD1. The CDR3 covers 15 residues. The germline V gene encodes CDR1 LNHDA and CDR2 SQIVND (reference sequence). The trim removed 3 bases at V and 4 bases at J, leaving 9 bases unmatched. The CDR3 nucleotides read TGTGCCAGTAGTATTTCAGAGGGGGCACCTTACGAGCAGTACTTC. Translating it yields CASSISEGAPYEQYF.

Here the CDR3 reads CAWSVIGVGNQPQHF. CDR3 bases: TGTGCCTGGAGTGTAATAGGGGTCGGCAATCAGCCCCAGCATTTT. The J gene is TRBJ1-5, the V gene TRBV30; weak D call: TRBD1 (5 bases). Trimming left V 0 bases short and J 2 bases short, with 11 bases between. Germline V lookup: CDR1 GTSNPN, CDR2 SVGIG (reference sequence). The CDR3 runs 15 residues.

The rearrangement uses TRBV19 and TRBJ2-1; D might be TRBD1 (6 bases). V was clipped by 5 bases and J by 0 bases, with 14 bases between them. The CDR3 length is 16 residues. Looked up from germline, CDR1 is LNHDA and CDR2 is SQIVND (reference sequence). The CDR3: CASSPQGFSSYNEQFF. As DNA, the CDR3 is TGTGCCAGTAGTCCTCAGGGGTTTAGCTCCTACAATGAGCAGTTCTTC.

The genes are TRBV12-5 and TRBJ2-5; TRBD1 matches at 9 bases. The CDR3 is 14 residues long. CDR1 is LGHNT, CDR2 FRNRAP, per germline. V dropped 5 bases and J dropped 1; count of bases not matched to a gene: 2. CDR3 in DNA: TGTGCTAGTGGTCAACAGGGGGCCCAAGAGACCCAGTACTTC. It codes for CASGQQGAQETQYF. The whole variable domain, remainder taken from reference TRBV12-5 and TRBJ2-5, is DARVTQTPRHKVTEMGQEVTMRCQPILGHNTVFWYRQTMMQGLELLAYFRNRAPLDDSGMPKDRFSAEMPDATLATLKIQPSEPRDSAVYFCASGQQGAQETQYFGPGTRLLVL.

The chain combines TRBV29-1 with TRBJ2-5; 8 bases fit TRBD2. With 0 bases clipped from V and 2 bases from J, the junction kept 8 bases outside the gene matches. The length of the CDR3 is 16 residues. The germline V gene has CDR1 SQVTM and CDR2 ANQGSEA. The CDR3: CSVEDPQAGAQETQYF. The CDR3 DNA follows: TGCAGCGTTGAAGATCCCCAAGCGGGAGCACAAGAGACCCAGTACTTC.

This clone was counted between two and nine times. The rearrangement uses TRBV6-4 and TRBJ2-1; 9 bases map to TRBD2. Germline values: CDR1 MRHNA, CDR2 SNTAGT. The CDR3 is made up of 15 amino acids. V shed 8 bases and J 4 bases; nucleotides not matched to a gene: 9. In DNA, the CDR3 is TGTGCCAGCGCCGCGACTAGCGGACTATACAATGAGCAGTTCTTC. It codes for CASAATSGLYNEQFF.